This TCR beta chain derives from a study of PD-L1 blockade in urothelial cancer. Across the whole study: Patients went on atezolizumab in the mid-2010s, receiving 1,200 mg intravenously every 3 weeks.

Germline V gene data show CDR1 as MRHNA and CDR2 as SNTAGT. The CDR3 spans 17 residues. V shed 5 bases, J shed 4 bases, and the junction held 10 bases outside the gene matches. Assay: immunoSEQ multiplex PCR; the TCRdb copy retains only in-frame clones and omits some. Of over 30,000 clones listed, over 75% are singletons. Indicated time point: pretreatment peripheral blood. Sequences were derived from PBMCs, sampled around atezolizumab (anti-PD-L1) treatment. This sequence originates from a man in his 60s with urothelial cancer. The gene calls are TRBV6-4 and TRBJ2-2, with TRBD2 matching over 10 bases. This CDR3 reads CASSNTGTSDLTGELFF. CDR3 sequence (DNA): TGTGCCAGCAGTAATACCGGGACTAGCGATCTCACCGGGGAGCTGTTTTTT.